One and the same sample provided the 29 T cell receptor beta chains below, sequenced in a study of T cell repertoires in cytomegalovirus infection. In TCRdb, the reads were re-called with MiXCR into one record per CDR3 protein. In the table there are 250,000 or so distinct CDR3 sequences, about 17% of which are singletons. The source material was CD8+ T cells from PBMCs. The receptors here all came from a human donor in good health (CMV status not recorded). Some clones in this sample may be carry-over from other donors' samples.

The J gene is TRBJ2-7, the V gene TRBV20-1; tentatively, D is TRBD1 (6 bases). Germline CDR1 DFQATT, CDR2 SNEGSKA (reference sequence). The V and J ends lost 3 bases and 1 base respectively, with 13 bases between them. CDR3 length equals 14 residues. CDR3 loop: CSARDRDTSYEQYF. CDR3 in DNA: TGCAGTGCTAGGGACCGGGACACTTCCTACGAGCAGTACTTC.

This clonotype was counted at least ten times. The genes are TRBV7-8 and TRBJ1-3; maybe TRBD1 (5 bases). The CDR3 loop spans 15 amino acids. Germline values: CDR1 SGHVS, CDR2 FQNEAQ. Trimming removed 5 bases at V and 3 bases at J, with 14 bases between. The DNA of the CDR3 is TGTGCCAGCAGCCGGCCGGGGGTCGTTGGAAACACCATATATTTT. It yields the protein CASSRPGVVGNTIYF. Supplemented by reference TRBV7-8 and TRBJ1-3, the full variable domain reads GAGVSQSPRYKVAKRGQDVALRCDPISGHVSLFWYQQALGQGPEFLTYFQNEAQLDKSGLPSDRFFAERPEGSVSTLKIQRTQQEDSAVYLCASSRPGVVGNTIYFGEGSWLTVV.

This clonotype was seen a handful of times. The chain has TRBV20-1 and TRBJ2-1, with D maybe TRBD1 (6 bases). The CDR3 has 13 amino acids. The V gene's germline CDR1 is DFQATT and CDR2 SNEGSKA (reference sequence). V shed 5 bases and J shed 3 bases, with 11 bases lying between them. Written as DNA, the CDR3 is TGCAGTGCTGAATCCAGGGGCTACAATGAGCAGTTCTTC. This translates into CSAESRGYNEQFF.

This clonotype has only a few counts. The genes are TRBV5-4 and TRBJ2-5, with D tentatively TRBD1 or TRBD2 (5 bases each). This CDR3 has 16 residues. The germline gives CDR1 SGHNT, CDR2 YYREEE (reference sequence). V was shortened by 0 bases and J by 2 bases, with 14 bases between the two germline ends. CDR3 amino acids: CASSLATGRPQETQYF. The CDR3 DNA reads TGTGCCAGCAGCTTGGCCACGGGACGACCACAAGAGACCCAGTACTTC.

The J gene is TRBJ2-5, the V gene TRBV7-9; 7 positions agree with TRBD2. The CDR3 runs 16 residues. Looked up from germline, CDR1 is SEHNR and CDR2 is FQNEAQ (reference sequence). V lost 0 bases, J lost 4 bases, and 8 bases stayed unmatched. For the CDR3, the DNA is TGTGCCAGCAGCTTAGCACCTCTGGGCGGGAGAGAGACCCAGTACTTC. This encodes CASSLAPLGGRETQYF.

V is TRBV20-1 and J is TRBJ1-6, with D possibly being TRBD1 (6 bases). The CDR3 is 16 amino acids. The germline gives CDR1 DFQATT, CDR2 SNEGSKA (reference sequence). V was clipped by 0 bases and J by 0 bases, with 9 bases between them. The CDR3 is CSAREDSSSYNSPLHF. The CDR3 DNA sequence: TGCAGTGCTAGAGAGGACAGCAGCTCCTATAATTCACCCCTCCACTTT.

The sample holds a few counts of this clonotype. The CDR3 loop reads CASSQDLPGQGVGELFF. CDR3 DNA sequence: TGCGCCAGCAGCCAAGACCTCCCGGGACAGGGGGTCGGGGAGCTGTTTTTT. V is TRBV4-1 and J is TRBJ2-2; 11 nucleotides line up with TRBD1. Per germline, CDR1 MGHRA and CDR2 YSYEKL. The CDR3 extends over 17 amino acids. J was trimmed by 7 bases and V by 0 bases; bases with no gene match: 7.

This clonotype occurred many times. This chain connects TRBV4-3 to TRBJ2-6; D uncertain. Germline lookup yields CDR1 LGHNA and CDR2 YSLEER. This CDR3 has 15 amino acids. The V end lost 0 bases, the J end lost 0 bases, and 3 bases lay between the germline ends. This chain's CDR3 is CASSQEYSGANVLTF. CDR3 nucleotides: TGCGCCAGCAGCCAAGAGTACTCTGGGGCCAACGTCCTGACTTTC.

This clonotype has more than one count but fewer than ten. The chain employs TRBV11-2 and TRBJ2-7; TRBD1 matches at 10 bases. The V gene end was trimmed by 1 base and the J gene end by 2 bases; junction bases not matched to a gene: 17. The CDR3 is 20 amino acids. Germline lookup yields CDR1 SGHAT and CDR2 FQNNGV. The DNA for the CDR3 is TGTGCCAGCAGCTTAGGTCTATTTTCGGACACCGGGACAGGGGCCTACGAGCAGTACTTC. Translation: CASSLGLFSDTGTGAYEQYF. The variable domain in full, with the rest retrieved from reference TRBV11-2 and TRBJ2-7, is EAGVAQSPRYKIIEKRQSVAFWCNPISGHATLYWYQQILGQGPKLLIQFQNNGVVDDSQLPKDRFSAERLKGVDSTLKIQPAKLEDSAVYLCASSLGLFSDTGTGAYEQYFGPGTRLTVT.

This clonotype showed up many times. This chain uses TRBV7-8 with TRBJ2-1; 10 bases are a match to TRBD2. Per the germline V gene, CDR1 is SGHVS and CDR2 is FQNEAQ. The CDR3 has 15 amino acids. The trim removed 5 bases at V and 4 bases at J, leaving 5 bases unmatched. CDR3 protein: CASSQGLAVYNEQFF. DNA for the CDR3: TGTGCCAGCAGCCAAGGACTAGCGGTTTACAATGAGCAGTTCTTC.

V is TRBV5-5 and J is TRBJ1-1, with 7 bases aligning to TRBD1. CDR3 length equals 14 residues. Trimming took 4 bases from V and 6 from J; bases not matched to a gene: 9. Per germline, CDR1 SGHKS and CDR2 YYEKEE (reference sequence). CDR3 in DNA: TGTGCCAGCAGCCAAAGACAGGGTTTCTCTGAAGCTTTCTTT. Protein: CASSQRQGFSEAFF.

This clonotype has just a few counts. The chain is built from TRBV12-3 or TRBV12-4 and TRBJ2-1; TRBD1 agrees at 9 bases. V dropped 5 bases and J dropped 8; count of bases not matched to a gene: 13. The CDR3 sequence is 16 residues long. The DNA of the CDR3 is TGTGCCAGCAGTCGACCCGGGACAGGGCTTCTCGATGAGCAGTTCTTC. This gives the protein CASSRPGTGLLDEQFF.

Turning to this clonotype: The CDR3 does not end in the conserved phenylalanine or tryptophan, so this is likely a read error. The rearrangement links TRBV7-6 to TRBJ2-3, with 10 bases aligning to TRBD2. In germline, CDR1 is SGHVS, CDR2 FNYEAQ. CDR3 length: 17 amino acids. DNA of the CDR3: TGTGCTAGCAGCCACTTACAAGCGGGGGGGGTCACAGATACGCAGTATTCT. It encodes CASSHLQAGGVTDTQYS.

This chain connects TRBV6-6 to TRBJ2-3; TRBD1 matches 7 bases. Germline-derived CDR1 and CDR2 are MNHNY and SVGAGI (reference sequence). Trimming removed 4 bases from V and 1 base from J; junction bases left unmatched: 32. This CDR3 spans 24 amino acids. Here the CDR3 reads CASSSTMRFDSSSSGGFGTDTQYF. CDR3 DNA sequence: TGTGCCAGCAGTTCGACAATGCGTTTCGACAGTTCATCATCAGGGGGATTTGGCACAGATACGCAGTATTTT.

This clonotype was observed a handful of times. The rearrangement joins TRBV28 to TRBJ1-5; 9 positions agree with TRBD1. Germline CDR1 is MDHEN and CDR2 is SYDVKM. Losses at the gene ends were 7 bases for V and 6 bases for J; bases not matched to a gene: 7. The CDR3 contains 14 residues. This chain's CDR3 is CASNRGQVTQPQHF. CDR3 bases: TGTGCCAGCAACAGGGGGCAAGTGACTCAGCCCCAGCATTTT.

This clonotype was seen only a few times. The genes are TRBV28 and TRBJ2-7, with D perhaps TRBD2 (6 bases). CDR3 size: 15 residues. Trimming stripped 2 bases from V and 0 bases from J, with 11 bases between. Germline assignment: CDR1 MDHEN and CDR2 SYDVKM. CDR3 amino acids: CASSLGGFSSYEQYF. CDR3 DNA sequence: TGTGCCAGCAGTTTAGGAGGGTTTAGCTCCTACGAGCAGTACTTC.

The CDR3 DNA follows: TGCGCCAGCAGCCTCGGGGAGGGAGCTTTCTTT. Amino acid sequence: CASSLGEGAFF. The chain links TRBV5-1 to TRBJ1-1; D remains ambiguous. Trimming took off 4 bases at V and 10 bases at J, with 11 bases between the two ends. Germline V gene sequence: CDR1 SGHRS, CDR2 YFSETQ. The CDR3 is made up of 11 amino acids.

This clonotype was counted only a few times. As DNA, the CDR3 is TGTGCCAGCAGTCAGGACACGGACTACGAGCAGTACTTC. Its protein is CASSQDTDYEQYF. The V and J genes are TRBV2 and TRBJ2-7; D is perhaps TRBD1 (5 bases). The ends were cut back, 5 bases at V and 3 bases at J, with 11 bases in the middle. This CDR3 is built from 13 residues. Germline assignment: CDR1 SNHLY and CDR2 FYNNEI.

This clonotype was counted at least ten times. The chain carries TRBV28 and TRBJ2-7; 7 bases map to TRBD1. The CDR3 length is 14 residues. The junction had 4 bases not matched to a gene; V was cut back by 3 bases and J by 2 bases. Germline V gene sequence: CDR1 MDHEN, CDR2 SYDVKM. The CDR3: CASSFPTGTYEQYF. Here the CDR3 DNA reads TGTGCCAGCAGTTTCCCGACAGGGACCTACGAGCAGTACTTC. Full variable domain (outside the CDR3, taken from reference TRBV28 and TRBJ2-7): DVKVTQSSRYLVKRTGEKVFLECVQDMDHENMFWYRQDPGLGLRLIYFSYDVKMKEKGDIPEGYSVSREKKERFSLILESASTNQTSMYLCASSFPTGTYEQYFGPGTRLTVT.

This clonotype was seen at least ten times. The chain recombines TRBV7-8 with TRBJ1-4; TRBD1 aligns across 9 bases. J gave up 2 bases and V 3 bases, and 7 bases lay outside the gene matches. The CDR3 extends over 17 amino acids. In germline, CDR1 is SGHVS, CDR2 FQNEAQ. CDR3 coding DNA: TGTGCCAGCAGCTTCACACAGGGGGCGCCGACTAATGAAAAACTGTTTTTT. Translated, it gives CASSFTQGAPTNEKLFF.

In this sample, this clonotype turned up many times. The chain carries TRBV4-2 and TRBJ2-1; 7 nucleotides line up with TRBD2. This CDR3 has 13 amino acids. V lost 4 bases and J lost 4; bases outside the gene matches: 1. Looked up from germline, CDR1 is LGHNA and CDR2 is YNFKEQ. The CDR3 coding sequence is TGTGCCAGCAGCCCACTAGCGTACAATGAGCAGTTCTTC. Protein sequence: CASSPLAYNEQFF.

This clonotype was seen repeatedly, ten times or more. This rearrangement joins TRBV6-2 or TRBV6-3 to TRBJ2-4, with a weak D call TRBD2 (6 bases). Trimming removed 5 bases at V and 7 bases at J, with 15 bases between. CDR3 length equals 14 residues. The germline V gene encodes CDR1 MNHEY and CDR2 SVGEGT. CDR3 nucleotide sequence: TGTGCCAGCAGTCCGATTCCGGGGAGGAACATTCAGTACTTC. This gives the protein CASSPIPGRNIQYF.

The chain recombines TRBV20-1 with TRBJ2-1; a weak D match, TRBD2 (5 bases). The CDR3 has 15 amino acids. The V end was cut by 1 base, the J end by 0 bases, with 10 bases between. The germline CDR1 and CDR2 sequences are DFQATT and SNEGSKA (reference sequence). In nucleotides, the CDR3 is TGCAGTGCTAGAGCGGGGTCTAGCTCCTACAATGAGCAGTTCTTC. Encoded protein: CSARAGSSSYNEQFF.

The J gene is TRBJ2-5, the V gene TRBV6-2 or TRBV6-3, with a tentative D call TRBD2 (5 bases). The germline V and J ends were trimmed by 7 bases and 1 base, with 10 bases remaining between them. This CDR3 has 13 residues. Germline lookup yields CDR1 MNHEY and CDR2 SVGEGT. The CDR3: CASNGGAQETQYF. In DNA, the CDR3 is TGTGCCAGCAACGGAGGAGCCCAAGAGACCCAGTACTTC.

The chain combines TRBV20-1 with TRBJ2-1; D is unclear. V shed 1 base and J shed 3 bases, with 10 bases lying between them. CDR1 DFQATT and CDR2 SNEGSKA come from the germline V gene (reference sequence). The CDR3 length is 14 residues. CDR3 residues: CSARGPGSYNEQFF. CDR3 coding DNA: TGCAGTGCTAGAGGGCCCGGTAGCTACAATGAGCAGTTCTTC.

This clonotype was seen many times. This chain joins TRBV20-1 and TRBJ1-2, with D possibly matching TRBD1 (5 bases). Germline CDR1 DFQATT, CDR2 SNEGSKA (reference sequence). This CDR3 region has 15 residues. The V end lost 6 bases, the J end lost 3 bases, and 20 bases lay between the germline ends. CDR3 bases: TGCAGTGCAGATAATACCGGGACCGCTTACTATGGCTACACCTTC. It codes for CSADNTGTAYYGYTF.

This clonotype was counted many times. V is TRBV6-1 and J is TRBJ2-1, with D possibly being TRBD1 or TRBD2 (5 bases each). The CDR3 is 16 residues long. CDR1 is MNHNS, CDR2 SASEGT, per germline. Trimming took off 2 bases at V and 2 bases at J, with 13 bases between the two ends. The DNA of the CDR3 is TGTGCCAGCAGTGAAAGAGGGGCAGGCGCCTACAATGAGCAGTTCTTC. It translates to CASSERGAGAYNEQFF.

J is TRBJ2-5 and V is TRBV6-5; 7 positions match TRBD2. CDR1 and CDR2 from the germline V gene are MNHEY and SVGAGI. V was clipped by 2 bases and J by 7 bases; unmatched bases: 7. CDR3 length: 14 residues. CDR3 DNA: TGTGCCAGCAGTTACGGGGCGGAGCGGGGGACCCAGTACTTC. Protein product: CASSYGAERGTQYF.

This clonotype was counted only a few times. The rearrangement links TRBV19 to TRBJ2-1; possible D gene TRBD2, 6 bases. V was cut by 6 bases and J by 5 bases, with 8 bases left in between. This CDR3 comprises 12 residues. CDR1 is LNHDA and CDR2 is SQIVND in the germline V gene (reference sequence). Here the CDR3 DNA reads TGTGCCAGTAGGGAGGGAAACAATGAGCAGTTCTTC. Translation: CASREGNNEQFF.